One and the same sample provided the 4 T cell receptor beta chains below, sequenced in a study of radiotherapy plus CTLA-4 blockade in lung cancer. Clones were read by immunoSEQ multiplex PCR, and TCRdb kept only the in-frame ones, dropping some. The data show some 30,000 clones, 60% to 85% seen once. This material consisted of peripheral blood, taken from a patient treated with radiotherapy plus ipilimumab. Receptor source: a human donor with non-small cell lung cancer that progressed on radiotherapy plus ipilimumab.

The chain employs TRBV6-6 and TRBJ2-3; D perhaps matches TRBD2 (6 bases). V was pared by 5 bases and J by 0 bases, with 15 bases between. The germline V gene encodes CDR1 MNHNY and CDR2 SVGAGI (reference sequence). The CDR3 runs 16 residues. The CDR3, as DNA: TGTGCCAGCAGTAAGGGAGGCAGCCAGAGCACAGATACGCAGTATTTT. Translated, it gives CASSKGGSQSTDTQYF.

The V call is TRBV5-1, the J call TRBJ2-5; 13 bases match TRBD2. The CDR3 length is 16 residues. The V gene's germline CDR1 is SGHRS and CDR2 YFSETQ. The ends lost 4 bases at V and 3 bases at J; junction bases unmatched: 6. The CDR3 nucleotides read TGCGCCAGCAGCCCCGGGACTAGCGGGAACGAAGAGACCCAGTACTTC. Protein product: CASSPGTSGNEETQYF.

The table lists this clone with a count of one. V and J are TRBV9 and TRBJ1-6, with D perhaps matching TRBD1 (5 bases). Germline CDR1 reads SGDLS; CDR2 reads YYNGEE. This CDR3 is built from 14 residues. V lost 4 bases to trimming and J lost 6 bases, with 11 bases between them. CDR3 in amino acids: CASSRDGGNSPLHF. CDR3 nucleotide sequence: TGTGCCAGCAGCCGGGACGGAGGTAATTCACCCCTCCACTTT.

CDR3 loop: CASSRTDYEQYF. CDR3 sequence (DNA): TGTGCCAGCAGTCGGACAGATTACGAGCAGTACTTC. This chain joins TRBV28 and TRBJ2-7; D may be TRBD1 (6 bases). CDR1 MDHEN and CDR2 SYDVKM come from the germline V gene. V lost 5 bases, J lost 4 bases, and 9 bases lay in between. The length of the CDR3 is 12 residues.